The 23 T cell receptor beta chains below were found in one sample sequenced in a study of CD8 T cells in Susac syndrome (dated by TCRdb to between 2017 and 2020). Library creation used the immunoSEQ multiplex PCR assay. RNA was extracted with the RNeasy kit and 0.5 to 1 ug was reverse transcribed using random hexamers. TCRdb ran its own pipeline on the public reads, namely fastp trimming at Q25 and MiXCR clone calling, and kept in-frame beta chains. Merged by CDR3 protein, the rows form single entries marked with the most common genes and DNA. The sample table lists about 200,000 distinct CDR3 sequences, 90% to 95% of them with a count of one. The ten largest clones add up to approximately 0.1% of the sample. Input material: CD4+ T cells from PBMCs. Every receptor here comes from a human donor in good health.

The rearrangement uses TRBV4-1 and TRBJ2-5, with 7 bases matching TRBD2. From germline, CDR1 is MGHRA and CDR2 YSYEKL. J was trimmed by 2 bases and V by 4 bases; bases with no gene match: 4. The CDR3 contains 14 residues. Written as DNA, the CDR3 is TGCGCCAGCAGCCCCAAGCGGGGACAAGAGACCCAGTACTTC. Translating gives CASSPKRGQETQYF.

This clonotype showed up just a few times. V and J are TRBV12-3 or TRBV12-4 and TRBJ2-5, with a possible D match to TRBD1 (6 bases). V lost 3 bases and J lost 5, with 10 bases in between. This CDR3 comprises 13 residues. The CDR3 protein is CASSLDSRETQYF. CDR3 sequence (DNA): TGTGCCAGCAGTTTGGACAGCCGGGAGACCCAGTACTTC.

This clonotype has just one count. The V call is TRBV20-1, the J call TRBJ1-2; D might be TRBD1 (6 bases). Germline CDR1 is DFQATT and CDR2 is SNEGSKA (reference sequence). Trimming pared 0 bases from V and 6 bases from J, leaving 14 bases between. The CDR3 covers 14 residues. The CDR3 sequence is CSAREGSRQDGYTF. CDR3 in DNA: TGCAGTGCTAGAGAAGGTTCTCGACAGGATGGCTACACCTTC.

The chain has TRBV12-3 or TRBV12-4 and TRBJ1-1, with D unclear. V was clipped by 6 bases and J by 11 bases, with 22 bases between them. The CDR3 loop spans 14 amino acids. The CDR3 DNA follows: TGTGCCAGCAGGCTATCTTTTGACGGGATACGGGCTTTCTTT. This sequence encodes CASRLSFDGIRAFF.

The J gene is TRBJ2-2, the V gene TRBV3-1; D is unclear. The V and J ends lost 6 bases and 0 bases respectively, with 11 bases between them. There are 15 residues in the CDR3. The germline CDR1 and CDR2 sequences are LGHDT and YNNKEL (reference sequence). As DNA, the CDR3 is TGTGCCAGCAGTCCCGACACTTCGAACACCGGGGAGCTGTTTTTT. Its protein product is CASSPDTSNTGELFF.

This chain links TRBV6-5 with TRBJ1-5; D remains ambiguous. The germline V and J ends were trimmed by 6 bases and 6 bases, with 15 bases remaining between them. The CDR3 is made up of 14 amino acids. CDR1 MNHEY and CDR2 SVGAGI come from the germline V gene. CDR3 nucleotide sequence: TGTGCCAGCAGGAGGATAGGAGAGGGTCAGCCCCAGCATTTT. This codes for CASRRIGEGQPQHF.

The rearrangement links TRBV12-3 or TRBV12-4 to TRBJ2-5; D remains unclear. The CDR3 length is 13 residues. The V end lost 5 bases, the J end lost 7 bases, and 14 bases lay between the germline ends. CDR3 nucleotide sequence: TGTGCCAGCAGTCTCCTCAATGTTGGGACCCAGTACTTC. Protein sequence: CASSLLNVGTQYF.

The chain uses TRBV12-3 or TRBV12-4 and TRBJ1-5; 7 positions agree with TRBD1. The CDR3 spans 15 residues. Unmatched junction bases numbered 8, after V lost 3 bases and J lost 6 bases. The CDR3 reads CASSLGDSSGQPQHF. CDR3 coding DNA: TGTGCCAGCAGTTTGGGGGACAGTTCGGGTCAGCCCCAGCATTTT.

J is TRBJ2-3 and V is TRBV20-1; D assignment may be TRBD1 or TRBD2 (6 bases each). CDR1 and CDR2 (germline): DFQATT, SNEGSKA (reference sequence). The CDR3 totals 15 residues. Trimming pared 5 bases from V and 2 bases from J, leaving 17 bases between. The CDR3, as DNA: TGCAGTGCTTCCATCGGGGGCGTCTACACAGATACGCAGTATTTT. Its protein is CSASIGGVYTDTQYF.

V gene TRBV29-1 combines with J gene TRBJ2-3, with a possible D match to TRBD2 (7 bases). Trimming shortened V by 4 bases and J by 2 bases, and 10 bases separated the two germline ends. The CDR3 consists of 13 residues. CDR1 and CDR2 (germline): SQVTM, ANQGSEA. The CDR3 coding sequence is TGCAGCGTTGGAGGGGGGGCCACAGATACGCAGTATTTT. This sequence encodes CSVGGGATDTQYF.

The rearrangement joins TRBV9 to TRBJ1-2, with 11 positions matching TRBD1. Germline loops: CDR1 SGDLS, CDR2 YYNGEE. The CDR3 is 15 residues long. The ends lost 1 base at V and 8 bases at J; junction bases unmatched: 7. CDR3 amino acids: CASSVTGQGVYGYTF. The CDR3 DNA sequence: TGTGCCAGCAGCGTAACGGGACAGGGGGTTTACGGCTACACCTTC.

This chain links TRBV24-1 with TRBJ2-5; D ambiguous. There are 15 residues in the CDR3. Looked up from germline, CDR1 is KGHDR and CDR2 is SFDVKD. V dropped 4 bases and J dropped 5 bases, with 16 bases sitting between them. The CDR3 is CATSDPTGPGETQYF. CDR3 DNA sequence: TGTGCCACCAGTGACCCGACCGGCCCCGGGGAGACCCAGTACTTC.

The rearrangement joins TRBV5-1 to TRBJ2-7; D possibly corresponds to TRBD1 (7 bases). There are 14 residues in the CDR3. The germline CDR1 and CDR2 sequences are SGHRS and YFSETQ. V was clipped by 1 base and J by 3 bases, with 11 bases between them. The CDR3 DNA reads TGCGCCAGCAGCTTGCAGGGGGGAAACTACGAGCAGTACTTC. Its translation: CASSLQGGNYEQYF.

The chain is built from TRBV12-3 or TRBV12-4 and TRBJ1-1, with TRBD1 identical over 7 bases. Germline trimming cut 6 bases from V and 0 bases from J; bases unmatched to any gene: 1. This CDR3 has 13 residues. The CDR3 coding sequence is TGTGCCAGCAGACAGGGGATGAACACTGAAGCTTTCTTT. Its protein product is CASRQGMNTEAFF.

The chain combines TRBV9 with TRBJ2-5; D call uncertain. The V end was cut by 4 bases, the J end by 2 bases, with 12 bases between. Germline V gives CDR1 SGDLS, CDR2 YYNGEE. The CDR3 consists of 14 residues. Here the CDR3 DNA reads TGTGCCAGCAGCCCCCGGACGGAACAAGAGACCCAGTACTTC. It yields the protein CASSPRTEQETQYF. The full variable domain, in which reference TRBV9 and TRBJ2-5 provide the parts outside the CDR3, is DSGVTQTPKHLITATGQRVTLRCSPRSGDLSVYWYQQSLDQGLQFLIQYYNGEERAKGNILERFSAQQFPDLHSELNLSSLELGDSALYFCASSPRTEQETQYFGPGTRLLVL.

The genes are TRBV20-1 and TRBJ2-1; D is undetermined. Germline V gives CDR1 DFQATT, CDR2 SNEGSKA (reference sequence). This CDR3 comprises 11 residues. Trimming removed 6 bases at V and 12 bases at J, with 15 bases between. Here the CDR3 DNA reads TGCAGTGCGGAACATCAGTCCCCGCAGTTCTTC. This encodes CSAEHQSPQFF.

This chain connects TRBV28 to TRBJ2-7, with D possibly being TRBD1 (6 bases). CDR1 is MDHEN and CDR2 is SYDVKM in the germline V gene. The CDR3 runs to 14 residues. The V gene lost 4 bases and the J gene lost 4 bases, with 14 bases spanning the gap. The CDR3 here is CASSSQGIGYEQYV. CDR3 bases: TGTGCCAGCAGTTCACAGGGTATAGGATACGAGCAGTACGTC.

On this clonotype itself: The junction departs from the called germline gene at one end, perhaps through a read error. This chain joins TRBV30 and TRBJ2-5; 10 bases agree with TRBD2. The CDR3 consists of 13 residues. The germline CDR1 and CDR2 sequences are GTSNPN and SVGIG (reference sequence). The DNA for the CDR3 is TGTGCCTGGAGTGTACACCATCGGCTAGCGGGAGACTTC. Its translation: CAWSVHHRLAGDF.

DNA for the CDR3: TGTGCCAGCAGTTACCAATTTAACCACAATGAGCAGTTCTTC. Amino acid sequence: CASSYQFNHNEQFF. V is TRBV6-6 and J is TRBJ2-1; D unresolved. The V gene lost 2 bases and the J gene lost 5 bases, with 10 bases spanning the gap. CDR3 length equals 14 residues. Germline V gives CDR1 MNHNY, CDR2 SVGAGI (reference sequence).

The rearrangement uses TRBV12-3 or TRBV12-4 and TRBJ2-5, with D maybe TRBD1 (5 bases). V was pared by 2 bases and J by 9 bases, with 16 bases between. This CDR3 is built from 14 residues. The CDR3 loop reads CASSLYGALGSQYF. The CDR3 nucleotides are TGTGCCAGCAGTTTATATGGGGCCCTCGGGTCCCAGTACTTC.

This clonotype was detected only once. V is TRBV29-1 and J is TRBJ2-1; tentatively, D is TRBD2 (7 bases). Trimming took 6 bases from V and 4 from J, leaving 19 bases between them. The germline CDR1 and CDR2 sequences are SQVTM and ANQGSEA. The CDR3 spans 15 residues. In DNA form, the CDR3 reads TGCAGCGTCCGAAGGGGGGGGATGGTGTACAATGAGCAGTTCTTC. It translates to CSVRRGGMVYNEQFF.

V usage is TRBV3-1 and J usage is TRBJ2-5, with D perhaps being TRBD1 or TRBD2 (5 bases each). The CDR3 is 16 residues long. V lost 0 bases to trimming and J lost 1 base, with 12 bases between them. Germline loops: CDR1 LGHDT, CDR2 YNNKEL (reference sequence). CDR3 region: CASSQDSGTAQETQYF. The CDR3 nucleotides are TGTGCCAGCAGCCAAGATTCGGGGACGGCCCAAGAGACCCAGTACTTC.

The CDR3 DNA is TGCAGCGGCGAGCCAGGCTACGAGCAGTACGTC. This sequence encodes CSGEPGYEQYV. The chain uses TRBV29-1 and TRBJ2-7; D is ambiguous. The CDR3 spans 11 residues. Trimming took 7 bases from V and 3 from J, leaving 10 bases between them. The V gene's germline CDR1 is SQVTM and CDR2 ANQGSEA.